This T cell receptor (beta chain) is from a study of shared clonotypes between healthy human individuals. Across several immunoSEQ plates, the genomic DNA of each subset was split evenly. Assay: immunoSEQ multiplex PCR; the TCRdb copy retains only in-frame clones and omits some. This sample yields approximately 810,000 clones, of which around 92% are seen a single time; around 24% belongs to the top ten. Selected positively for CCR7 and CD45RO-negative, naive CD8 cells excluded terminally differentiated effector memory CD45RA+ cells. Each donor was a Caucasian adult residing in Nashville, Tennessee. Study outcomes and limitations: Among the subsets, naive ones generally showed larger estimated richness than memory ones.

This clone was detected a few times. What it binds is unknown. This CDR3 is 17 amino acids long. V was cut by 2 bases and J by 3 bases, with 19 bases left in between. The germline gives CDR1 LGHNA, CDR2 YNFKEQ. The sequencing sample was made of naive CD8+ T cells sorted from blood. The source is a man aged 25 to 40 in good health. The chain recombines TRBV4-2 with TRBJ1-1, with a tentative D call TRBD1 (5 bases). The CDR3 nucleotides read TGTGCCAGCAGCCAAAACCTGAGGGGACGCCGCGACACTGAAGCTTTCTTT. This translates into CASSQNLRGRRDTEAFF.